The T cell receptor beta chain described here comes from a study of early T cells in non-severe SARS-CoV-2 infection. About the study: The input, bulk RNA from unsorted whole blood, was sequenced, and chains were unpaired.

MiXCR, applied by TCRdb to the 5' RACE reads, yields one record per CDR3 protein. Altogether approximately 74,000 distinct CDR3 sequences are present, around 15% being singletons, with the ten largest covering roughly 9.7%. The CDR3 is 15 amino acids. Germline V gene sequence: CDR1 SGHAT, CDR2 FQNNGV. V dropped 6 bases and J dropped 1 base, with 15 bases sitting between them. The sample holds a few counts of this clonotype. This TCR was recovered from an adult who was a healthcare worker with PCR-confirmed SARS-CoV-2 infection or an uninfected control (not recorded which). Sequencing was done on a sample of whole blood. The chain couples TRBV11-2 to TRBJ1-2, with a weak D call TRBD1 (5 bases). CDR3: CASSPPGRDNYGYTF. The CDR3, as DNA: TGTGCCAGCAGTCCACCGGGCAGGGATAACTATGGCTACACCTTC.